This entry concerns a single T cell receptor (beta chain). This entry belongs to a study of blood T cell repertoires in COVID-19. At the level of the study: Acute and convalescent COVID-19 samples came from the United States, Italy and Spain. The cDNA or gDNA used as material had been derived from T cells, B-cell-depleted T cells, or PBMCs.

The CDR3 spans 15 residues. J was trimmed by 5 bases and V by 5 bases; bases with no gene match: 6. From germline, CDR1 is MNHEY and CDR2 SVGAGI. Using immunoSEQ multiplex PCR, the repertoire was profiled, and TCRdb retains in-frame clones only, with some absent. The sample comprises 140,000 to 150,000 clones, roughly 89% of which are singletons, and about 1.5% rests with the top ten. Sequenced input: peripheral blood. The rearrangement links TRBV6-5 to TRBJ2-1, with 10 bases matching TRBD2. The TCR comes from a human donor in a cohort sampled during active COVID-19. The CDR3 loop is CASSISGGTDNEQFF. In nucleotides, the CDR3 is TGTGCCAGCAGTATTAGCGGGGGGACCGACAATGAGCAGTTCTTC.